This is a list of T cell receptor beta chains from one sample in a study of OX40 agonist ivuxolimab in advanced cancers. Method: immunoSEQ multiplex PCR; TCRdb's copy keeps in-frame clones and lacks some. Of under 65,000 clones detected, 91% appear once; the ten largest clones hold 8% to 10%. Source: CD4+ or CD8+ T cells sorted from blood, taken in a trial of the OX40 agonist ivuxolimab. These receptors were taken from an adult with an advanced solid tumor such as melanoma, head and neck, liver or kidney cancer. Each CDR3 is given with its conserved first and last residue. The D gene is left open where the match is weak. Size tells how often a clone was seen (once, few, many) or the class of an expanded clone, and some rows leave it out.

abundance	v_gene	j_gene	d_gene	CDR3aa	CDR3nt
.	TRBV7-9	TRBJ1-4	.	CASSFSLRDEKLFF	TGTGCCAGCAGCTTCTCCTTACGTGATGAAAAACTGTTTTTT
.	TRBV27	TRBJ2-5	.	CASSLSASLQETQYF	TGTGCCAGCAGTTTATCGGCCAGTCTGCAAGAGACCCAGTACTTC
.	TRBV27	TRBJ2-7	.	CASSPSSYEQYF	TGTGCCAGCAGTCCAAGCTCCTACGAGCAGTACTTC
once	TRBV10-3	TRBJ2-3	.	CAISEDSGLTDTQYF	TGTGCCATCAGTGAGGACTCAGGCCTCACAGATACGCAGTATTTT
.	TRBV29-1	TRBJ2-7	TRBD1	CSVEDAGTGGPEQYF	TGCAGCGTTGAAGACGCCGGGACAGGGGGTCCCGAGCAGTACTTC
.	TRBV5-4	TRBJ1-1	.	CASSLGQGNGLNTEAFF	TGTGCCAGCAGCTTAGGGCAGGGGAATGGTTTGAACACTGAAGCTTTCTTT
.	TRBV10-3	TRBJ1-2	.	CAISDLGGALYGYTF	TGTGCCATCAGTGACCTAGGGGGGGCTCTCTATGGCTACACCTTC
.	TRBV6-5	TRBJ2-5	.	CASSYSIEGPRTQYF	TGTGCCAGCAGTTACTCGATTGAAGGTCCCAGGACCCAGTACTTC
.	TRBV9	TRBJ2-2	.	CASSVPGRTANTGELFF	TGTGCCAGCAGCGTACCCGGACGGACCGCGAACACCGGGGAGCTGTTTTTT
.	TRBV6-6	TRBJ2-7	.	CASSTVSSYEQYF	TGTGCCAGCAGTACGGTCAGCTCCTACGAGCAGTACTTC
.	TRBV27	TRBJ1-2	.	CASSSDKGIQSYTF	TGTGCCAGCAGTTCAGATAAGGGCATTCAGAGCTACACCTTC
.	TRBV28	TRBJ1-2	.	CASSFETPYGYTF	TGTGCCAGCAGTTTTGAGACTCCCTATGGCTACACCTTC
.	TRBV11-3	TRBJ1-2	TRBD1	CASSLVVTGGFSNYGYTF	TGTGCCAGCAGCTTAGTAGTGACAGGGGGCTTTTCTAACTATGGCTACACCTTC
.	TRBV5-4	TRBJ1-1	.	CASSRTGVTEAFF	TGTGCCAGCAGCCGGACGGGTGTCACTGAAGCTTTCTTT
.	TRBV7-2	TRBJ2-7	.	CASSSSDGTIYEQYF	TGTGCCAGCAGCTCCAGCGACGGCACGATCTACGAGCAGTACTTC
.	TRBV27	TRBJ1-1	.	CASSLSVVGDTEAFF	TGTGCCAGCAGTTTATCGGTCGTGGGGGACACTGAAGCTTTCTTT
once	TRBV10-1	TRBJ2-2	.	CASTSGTMNTGELFF	TGCGCCAGCACCTCAGGGACCATGAACACCGGGGAGCTGTTTTTT
.	TRBV20-1	TRBJ1-1	.	CSAPYIAEAFF	TGCAGTGCGCCATATATCGCTGAAGCTTTCTTT
.	TRBV4-2	TRBJ1-1	.	CASSQEDSNTEAFF	TGTGCCAGCAGCCAAGAGGACTCGAACACTGAAGCTTTCTTT
.	TRBV2	TRBJ2-7	.	CASRLDGNYEQYF	TGTGCCAGCCGTCTGGACGGAAACTACGAGCAGTACTTC
few	TRBV27	TRBJ1-5	.	CASALGMGQPQHF	TGTGCCAGCGCTCTAGGGATGGGTCAGCCCCAGCATTTT
.	TRBV14	TRBJ2-7	.	CASSQGSGYEQYF	TGTGCCAGCAGCCAAGGTTCGGGCTACGAGCAGTACTTC
.	TRBV19	TRBJ1-1	.	CASSIDRGYTEAFF	TGTGCCAGTAGTATAGATCGGGGCTACACTGAAGCTTTCTTT
.	TRBV6-5	TRBJ1-1	.	CASSSDRMNTEAFF	TGTGCCAGCAGTTCAGACAGGATGAACACTGAAGCTTTCTTT
.	TRBV10-3	TRBJ2-2	TRBD1	CAISGDRSQNTGELFF	TGTGCCATCAGTGGGGACAGGAGCCAGAACACCGGGGAGCTGTTTTTT
.	TRBV5-5	TRBJ1-2	.	CASSLFLRGENYGYTF	TGTGCCAGCAGCTTATTTCTAAGGGGCGAGAACTATGGCTACACCTTC
once	TRBV2	TRBJ1-4	.	CASDRRNHNEKLFF	TGTGCCAGTGACAGGCGAAATCATAATGAAAAACTGTTTTTT
.	TRBV20-1	TRBJ1-2	.	CSTITPGYTF	TGCAGTACCATAACTCCGGGCTACACCTTC
.	TRBV2	TRBJ1-5	.	CASSLGENQPQHF	TGTGCCAGCAGCCTCGGGGAAAATCAGCCCCAGCATTTT
.	TRBV4-3	TRBJ1-1	.	CASSPSDLGWTEAFF	TGCGCCAGCAGCCCCTCGGATCTAGGGTGGACTGAAGCTTTCTTT
.	TRBV5-6	TRBJ2-7	.	CASSAGPYEQYF	TGTGCCAGCAGCGCAGGTCCCTACGAGCAGTACTTC